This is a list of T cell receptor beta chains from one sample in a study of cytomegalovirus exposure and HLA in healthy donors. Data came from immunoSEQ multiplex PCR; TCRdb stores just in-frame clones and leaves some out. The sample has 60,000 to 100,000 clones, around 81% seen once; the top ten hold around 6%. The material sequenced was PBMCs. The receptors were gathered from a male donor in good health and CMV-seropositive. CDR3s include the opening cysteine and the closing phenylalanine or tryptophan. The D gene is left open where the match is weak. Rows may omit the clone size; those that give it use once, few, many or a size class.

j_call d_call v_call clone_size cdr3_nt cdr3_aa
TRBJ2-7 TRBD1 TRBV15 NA TGTGCCACCAGCCTGGACAGGGGAAACTACGAGCAGTACTTC CATSLDRGNYEQYF
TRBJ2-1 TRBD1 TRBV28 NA TGTGCCAGCAGTGCTCAAGGGGGCGGTTATGAGCAGTTCTTC CASSAQGGGYEQFF
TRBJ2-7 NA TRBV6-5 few TGTGCCAGCAGTGAGAACTACGAGCAGTACTTC CASSENYEQYF
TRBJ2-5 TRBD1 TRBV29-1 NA TGCAGCGCCGACGGGACAGGGGTGGTCAGAGAGACCCAGTACTTC CSADGTGVVRETQYF
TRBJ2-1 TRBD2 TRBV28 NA TGTGCCACCAAGGCTAGCGGGGGCAGGGATGAGCAGTTCTTC CATKASGGRDEQFF
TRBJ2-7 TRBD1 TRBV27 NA TGTGCCAGCAGTTTGTTCGGGACAGGGAACTACGAGCAGTACTTC CASSLFGTGNYEQYF
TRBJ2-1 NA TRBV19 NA TGTGCCAGTACCCAACTCCAGGGAAATGAGCAGTTCTTC CASTQLQGNEQFF
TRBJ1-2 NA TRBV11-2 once TGTGCCAGCAGCCCCTGGTTAGGAGGTGAAATATATGGCTACACCTTC CASSPWLGGEIYGYTF
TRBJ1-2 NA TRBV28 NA TGTGCCAGCAGTTTATCAAACCCGCAGGACACATCCTTC CASSLSNPQDTSF
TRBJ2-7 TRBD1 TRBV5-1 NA TGCGCCAGCAGCTTACCTACAGGGGACAATTCGGTCAAAAACTACGAGCAGTACTTC CASSLPTGDNSVKNYEQYF
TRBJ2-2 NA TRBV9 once TGTGCCAGCAGCGATTACAGAGGGATGACCGGGGAGCTGTTTTTT CASSDYRGMTGELFF
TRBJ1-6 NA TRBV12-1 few TGTGCCAGCAGCTTTGGTGGCAACTCCTATAATTCACCCCTCCACTTT CASSFGGNSYNSPLHF
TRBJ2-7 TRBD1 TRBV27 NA TGTGCCAGCAGTTTAAGGGGACAGGGATGGTACGAGCAGTACTTC CASSLRGQGWYEQYF
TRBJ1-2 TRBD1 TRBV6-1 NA TGTGCCAGCGGACAGGGTCGGGACTACACCTTC CASGQGRDYTF
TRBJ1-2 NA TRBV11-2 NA TGTGCCAGCAGCTTAGATCCCAACTATGGCCGTGGCTACACCTTC CASSLDPNYGRGYTF
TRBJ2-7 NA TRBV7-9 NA TGTGCCAGCAGCAGGGACTCCTACTACGAGCAGTACTTC CASSRDSYYEQYF
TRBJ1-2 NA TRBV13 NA TGTGCCAGCAGCCCCGAATACAGGCTCCCCTACTTC CASSPEYRLPYF
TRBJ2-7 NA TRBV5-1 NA TGCGCCAGCAGTTTGTCCAGGGTTGTGTACGAGCAGTACTTC CASSLSRVVYEQYF
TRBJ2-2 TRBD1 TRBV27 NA TGTGCCAGCAGCTCCGGGACAGGGGCCGGGGAGCTGTTTTTT CASSSGTGAGELFF
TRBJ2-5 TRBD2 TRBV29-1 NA TGCAGCGTTAGGGACTACCTACAGACCCAGTACTTC CSVRDYLQTQYF
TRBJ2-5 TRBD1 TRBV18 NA TGTGCCAGCTCACTAACATCGGGACAGTTCCAAGAGACCCAGTACTTC CASSLTSGQFQETQYF
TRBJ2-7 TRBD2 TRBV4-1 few TGCGCCAGCAGCCAAGATCGGCTAGCGGGACCCTACGAGCAGTACTTC CASSQDRLAGPYEQYF
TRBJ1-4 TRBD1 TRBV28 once TGTGCCAGTCTTGCACCCCCGGGACAGGGTAATGAAAAACTGTTTTTT CASLAPPGQGNEKLFF
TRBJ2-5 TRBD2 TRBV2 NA TGTGCCAGCAGCGTGGGACTAGCGGGAGGATTCCAAGAGACCCAGTACTTC CASSVGLAGGFQETQYF
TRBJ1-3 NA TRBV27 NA TGTGCCAGCCGGGGATCTTTACCTGGAAACACCATATATTTT CASRGSLPGNTIYF
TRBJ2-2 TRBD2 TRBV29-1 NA TGCAGTGTTAACCCGGGACTAGCGGCTGGGGAGCTGTTTTTT CSVNPGLAAGELFF
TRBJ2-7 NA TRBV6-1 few TGTGCCAGCAGTGAAAGATCCGTGTCAGGCCTATACGAGCAGTACTTC CASSERSVSGLYEQYF
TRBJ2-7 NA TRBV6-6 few TGTGCCAGCTGCGGCCCATCCCTTAACGAGCAGTACTTC CASCGPSLNEQYF
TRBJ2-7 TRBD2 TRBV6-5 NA TGTGCCAGCAACCTACTAGCGGAAACAAGCGAGCAGTACTTC CASNLLAETSEQYF
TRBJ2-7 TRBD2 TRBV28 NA TGTGCCAGCAGCGAGACTAGCGGCTCCTACGAGCAGTACTTC CASSETSGSYEQYF
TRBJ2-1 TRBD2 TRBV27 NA TGTGCCAGCAGCCTACTAGCGGAATACAATGAGCAGCTCTTC CASSLLAEYNEQLF
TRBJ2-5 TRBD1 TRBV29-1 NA TGCAGCGTCCCGACAGGGGGAGACCAAGAGACCCAGTACTTC CSVPTGGDQETQYF
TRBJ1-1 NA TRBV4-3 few TGCGCCAGCAGCCAAGGGCAGGGTGAAGCTTTCTTT CASSQGQGEAFF
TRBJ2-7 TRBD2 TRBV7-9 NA TGTGCCAGCAGCGATTCCCGACTAGCGGGGTACTACGAGCAGTACTTC CASSDSRLAGYYEQYF
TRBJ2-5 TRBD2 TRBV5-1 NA TGCGCCAGCAGCTTGTCCCTAGCGGGGAACCAAGAGACCCAGTACTTC CASSLSLAGNQETQYF
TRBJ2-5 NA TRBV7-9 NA TGTGCCAGCAGCTTACAGGGGCAAGAGACCCAGTACTTC CASSLQGQETQYF
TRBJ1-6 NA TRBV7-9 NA TGTGCCAGCAGCTCCCCAGGGTCTTGGTCACCCCTCCACTTT CASSSPGSWSPLHF
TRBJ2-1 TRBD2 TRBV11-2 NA TGTGCCAGCAGCTTATCCGGGGGGAGGGATGAGCAGTTCTTC CASSLSGGRDEQFF
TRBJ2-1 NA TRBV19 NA TGTGCCAGTAGTATTGGCGGGGGCGGGAGATCCTACAATGAGCAGTTCTTC CASSIGGGGRSYNEQFF
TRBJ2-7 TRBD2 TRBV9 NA TGTGCCAGCAGCCTCGGGACTAGGGGGTCCTACGAGCAGTACTTC CASSLGTRGSYEQYF
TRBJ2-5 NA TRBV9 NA TGTGCCAGCAGCCCCCTGGGTAGCGCACAAGAGACCCAGTACTTC CASSPLGSAQETQYF
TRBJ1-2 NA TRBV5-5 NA TGTGCCAGCAGCTCCCCCGGAGGTGAGCGAGCCACCTTC CASSSPGGERATF
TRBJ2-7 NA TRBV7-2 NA TGTGCCAGCAGCTTACTTCCAGGGCCTCGGACCTACGAGCAGTACTTC CASSLLPGPRTYEQYF
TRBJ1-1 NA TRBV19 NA TGTGCCAGTAGTAATCACAGAGACACTGAAGCTTTCTTT CASSNHRDTEAFF
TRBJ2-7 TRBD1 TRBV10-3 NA TGTGCCATCAGCACGCCCAGGGGGAGCTCCTACGAGCAGTACTTC CAISTPRGSSYEQYF
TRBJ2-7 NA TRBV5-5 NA TGTGCCAGCAGCCCGAGGGTGGCAGCCCCCTACGAGCAGTACTTC CASSPRVAAPYEQYF
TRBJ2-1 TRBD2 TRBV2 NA TGTGCCAGAGGACTAGCGGGAGGGCCGGGTGAGCAGTTCTTC CARGLAGGPGEQFF
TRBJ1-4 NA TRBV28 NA TGTGCCAGCAGTTTGACTTCGGGGGGTGAAAAACTGTTTTTT CASSLTSGGEKLFF
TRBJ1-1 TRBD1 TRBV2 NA TGTGCCAGCAGTACTACAGGGGGGGAAGCTTTCTTT CASSTTGGEAFF
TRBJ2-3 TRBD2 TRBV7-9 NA TGTGCCAGCAGCTACCGGACTAGCGGGAGCACAGATACGCAGTATTTT CASSYRTSGSTDTQYF
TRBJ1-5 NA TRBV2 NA TGTGCCAGCAGGACCGACACAGGCAATCAGCCCCAGCATTTT CASRTDTGNQPQHF
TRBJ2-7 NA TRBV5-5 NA TGTGCCAGCAGCTTGTTCGACAGCTCCTACGAGCAGTACTTC CASSLFDSSYEQYF
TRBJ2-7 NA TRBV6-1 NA TGTGCCAGCACGGTAGGAGGGGGCTACTACGAGCAGTACTTC CASTVGGGYYEQYF
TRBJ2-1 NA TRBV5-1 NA TGCGCCAGCAGCTTGGATGGTCGGAGAGCCTACAATGAGCAGTTCTTC CASSLDGRRAYNEQFF
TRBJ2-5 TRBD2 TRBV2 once TGTGCCAGCAGTCCACAGCGGGGGGTGGAGACCCAGTACTTC CASSPQRGVETQYF
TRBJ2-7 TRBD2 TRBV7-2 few TGTGCCAGCAGCTCATACGGGACTAGCGGGAAAGGGGAGCAGTACTTC CASSSYGTSGKGEQYF
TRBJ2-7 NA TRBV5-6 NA TGTGCCAGCAGCTTGAGTAGCGCCCACGAGCAGTACTTC CASSLSSAHEQYF